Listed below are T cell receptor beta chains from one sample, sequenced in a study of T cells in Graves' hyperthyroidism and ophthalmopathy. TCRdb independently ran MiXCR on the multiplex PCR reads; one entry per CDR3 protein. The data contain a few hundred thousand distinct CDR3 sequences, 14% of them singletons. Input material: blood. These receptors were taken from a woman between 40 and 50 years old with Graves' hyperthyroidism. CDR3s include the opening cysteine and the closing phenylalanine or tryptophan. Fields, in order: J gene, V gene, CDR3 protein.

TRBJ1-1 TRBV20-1 CSTRGVEAFF
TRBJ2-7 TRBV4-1 CASSQEAGENYEQYF
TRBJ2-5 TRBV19 CASTVSGALSEATQYF
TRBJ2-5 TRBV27 CASSSLVVAGVMETQYF
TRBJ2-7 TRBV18 CASSPLAGDGEQYF
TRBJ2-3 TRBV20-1 CSATGTGGESTDTQYF
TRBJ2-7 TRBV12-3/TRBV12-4 CASSRSLGSYEQYF
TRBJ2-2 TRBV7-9 CASSPGTSGSAGELFF
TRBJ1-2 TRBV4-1 CASSQDRRDLDGYTF
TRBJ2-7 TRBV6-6 CASSYSLSSYEQYF
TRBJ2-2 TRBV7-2 CASSLIRGTGELFF
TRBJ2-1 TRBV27 CASTWGGSTYNEQFF
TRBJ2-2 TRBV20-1 CSAMSVYTGELFF
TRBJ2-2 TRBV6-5 CASSSGRGTGELFF
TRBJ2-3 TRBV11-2 CASSLDRTLDTQYF
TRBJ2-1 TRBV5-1 CASSLSDGKYNEQFF
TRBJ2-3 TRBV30 CAWTSYTDTQYF